The sequence of this T cell receptor (beta chain) was determined in a study of T-cell memory formation after mild COVID-19 (dated by TCRdb to 2020 to 2023). With regard to the full study: Most TCR sequence clusters were specific to one of the two donors. Two young, previously healthy adult volunteers, one female and one male, were included in the cohort. In two donors, T-cell clones that expanded and contracted after mild COVID-19 were followed by sequencing TCRalpha and TCRbeta repertoires longitudinally.

The paper's findings and limits, for the study overall: Whether the second-wave clones peaking on day 37 were SARS-CoV-2 specific was not confirmed. From day 15 to 85, contracting clones showed balanced CD4/CD8 phenotypes, whereas a second wave of clones that expanded from day 15 to 37 leaned towards CD4+. Contracting CD4+ clones turned up mainly in the CM and EM memory subsets, whereas EMRA was where CD8+ clones were enriched. The detection of some responding clones in pre-infection memory suggests that pre-existing cross-reactive memory T cells joined the SARS-CoV-2 response. Only a couple of mild cases were covered by the study, and larger cohorts that include severe cases with pre-infection samples were considered necessary.

Points on this clonotype: Its antigen is currently not known. Base qualities were left out, and no much larger clone turns up one base away.

Ficoll-Paque density gradient centrifugation was the method used to isolate PBMCs. The reads were generated on an Illumina NovaSeq 6000. TCRalpha and TCRbeta cDNA libraries were built by 5'RACE with constant-segment primers, adding sample barcodes and unique molecular identifiers. Trizol reagent was used to extract RNA from every sample. The libraries were amplified in two PCR steps, and the second step added a second sample barcode and Illumina TruSeq adapters. Libraries were sequenced on an Illumina NovaSeq with 2 x 150 bp paired-end reads. Processing in the source paper ran as follows. The reads were demultiplexed and collapsed into UMI-guided consensus sequences using migec v1.2.7. Using mixcr v2.1.11, the UMI consensuses were aligned to TRA and TRB V and J templates and assembled into clonotypes. A clonotype was counted as expanded or contracted only when both edgeR and NoisET called the clonotype significant, with the noise models trained on biological replicates. For edgeR calls, the cutoffs were a false discovery rate-adjusted p below 0.01 and a log2 fold-change threshold of 1. As an exploratory analysis of dynamics, max-normalized trajectories of the 1000 most abundant clonotypes were examined with PCA combined with hierarchical clustering. Separately sequenced CD4+ and CD8+ repertoires were used to assign a CD4 or CD8 phenotype to each responding clone. Starting from the raw public reads, TCRdb applied fastp trimming at Q25, assembled clones with MiXCR and retained in-frame beta chains. Each entry is one CDR3 protein sequence, shown with its most common DNA and genes. The V and J calls were not made by the authors but by TCRdb's processing. The sample table shows about 210,000 distinct CDR3 sequences, and about 10% are seen once. In total, the top ten clones hold roughly 3.2% of the sample.

Spanning cysteine to phenylalanine, the CDR3 consists of 14 amino acids. This entry keeps only the CDR3 DNA: 42 bases, framed from base 1. The germline V gene encodes CDR1 SGHRS and CDR2 YFSETQ. V and J are trimmed by 5 bases and 4 bases, and the gene matches miss 5 bases of the junction. Sample: PBMCs or a T cell subset sorted from them (not recorded which). The sequence was collected from a man aged 18 to 29 who had mild COVID-19 (a few samples of this study predate the infection). The sample titles of this study are shuffled in the database, so cell type and time point are left out; the donor was told from shared clones. The sequence is built from TRBV5-1 and TRBJ2-2, and 7 junction bases match TRBD1. In nucleotide form, the sequence is TGCGCCAGCAGGCGTTGGACAGGCACCGGGGAGCTGTTTTTT. This encodes CASRRWTGTGELFF.